The 32 T cell receptor beta chains presented below share a single source sample, sequenced in a study of post-analysis software for immune sequencing data. Unique molecular identifiers had been added to the TCR beta cDNA libraries. Each CDR3 protein is one row after TCRdb ran MiXCR on the PCR reads. The repertoire holds hundreds of thousands of distinct CDR3 sequences, with 55% to 60% as singletons. These receptors have no known antigen. Study results and caveats: In patients, TRBV5-6, TRBV5-1 and TRBV20-1 belonged to roughly five TRBV segments found more frequently than in controls.

The sample taken for sequencing was blood. All receptors come from a girl aged 2 to 10 with multiple sclerosis.

This clonotype was seen only once. The V call is TRBV10-3, the J call TRBJ2-5; D is possibly TRBD1 or TRBD2 (5 bases each). Trimming removed 3 bases at V and 3 bases at J, with 8 bases between. The germline V gene encodes CDR1 ENHRY and CDR2 SYGVKD. There are 13 residues in the CDR3. The CDR3 sequence is CAISDLGEETQYF. CDR3 in DNA: TGTGCCATCAGTGATCTGGGGGAAGAGACCCAGTACTTC.

V usage is TRBV6-6 and J usage is TRBJ1-4, with 9 bases lining up with TRBD1. J was trimmed by 8 bases and V by 4 bases; bases with no gene match: 5. Germline V gene lookup returns CDR1 MNHNY and CDR2 SVGAGI (reference sequence). This CDR3 spans 14 amino acids. DNA for the CDR3: TGTGCCAGCAGTTCCCGGACAGGGGTGGAAAAACTGTTTTTT. It specifies CASSSRTGVEKLFF.

The rearrangement uses TRBV20-1 and TRBJ1-1; D gene unclear. There are 13 residues in the CDR3. Trimming took off 3 bases at V and 3 bases at J, with 11 bases between the two ends. Germline-derived CDR1 and CDR2 are DFQATT and SNEGSKA (reference sequence). The CDR3 DNA is TGCAGTGCTAGTCTCGAGGTTCACACTGAAGCTTTCTTT. Amino acid sequence: CSASLEVHTEAFF.

The chain carries TRBV5-1 and TRBJ2-3; TRBD2 matches 8 bases. V lost 3 bases, J lost 6 bases, and 12 bases stayed unmatched. This CDR3 region has 16 residues. CDR1 SGHRS and CDR2 YFSETQ come from the germline V gene. The CDR3: CASSSNPGLGLDTQYF. The CDR3 DNA is TGCGCCAGCAGCTCAAACCCGGGACTAGGTCTGGATACGCAGTATTTT.

This sequence joins TRBV29-1 and TRBJ1-1; D not resolved. V was cut by 1 base and J by 1 base, with 10 bases left in between. The CDR3 totals 14 residues. Germline V gene sequence: CDR1 SQVTM, CDR2 ANQGSEA. For the CDR3, the DNA is TGCAGCGTTGAAGTAGGACGGTGGAACACTGAAGCTTTCTTT. As protein: CSVEVGRWNTEAFF.

This chain joins TRBV20-1 and TRBJ1-2, with D perhaps TRBD1 (5 bases). From germline, CDR1 is DFQATT and CDR2 SNEGSKA (reference sequence). The CDR3 consists of 14 residues. The ends were cut back, 6 bases at V and 8 bases at J, with 22 bases in the middle. CDR3 coding DNA: TGCAGTGCCCGGCAGGGCCATACCGTTGGGGGCTACACCTTC. Translated: CSARQGHTVGGYTF.

V usage is TRBV11-2 and J usage is TRBJ2-3; unclear D gene. Deletions cut 0 bases from V and 5 bases from J, with 12 bases between. Per germline, CDR1 SGHAT and CDR2 FQNNGV. CDR3 length: 15 amino acids. The CDR3: CASSLDPSVGDTQYF. Here the CDR3 DNA reads TGTGCCAGCAGCTTAGATCCGTCAGTCGGAGATACGCAGTATTTT.

This clonotype was detected a few times. This sequence joins TRBV29-1 and TRBJ1-2; D gene uncertain. CDR1 and CDR2 (germline): SQVTM, ANQGSEA. This CDR3 has 12 residues. Deletions cut 3 bases from V and 2 bases from J, with 7 bases between. The CDR3 coding sequence is TGCAGCGTTGAGGAAGCGAACTATGGCTACACCTTC. Amino acids: CSVEEANYGYTF.

V usage is TRBV12-3 or TRBV12-4 and J usage is TRBJ1-2; 8 bases fit TRBD1. This CDR3 has 13 amino acids. After removal of 3 bases from V and 6 bases from J, the junction contained 3 bases not matched to a gene. The chain's CDR3 is CASSFAGGDGYTF. The DNA of the CDR3 is TGTGCCAGCAGTTTCGCAGGGGGCGATGGCTACACCTTC.

This clonotype was seen a handful of times. The rearrangement links TRBV14 to TRBJ2-5, with D possibly matching TRBD2 (6 bases). The V and J ends lost 4 bases and 2 bases respectively, with 17 bases between them. Germline V gene lookup returns CDR1 SGHDN and CDR2 FVKESK. This CDR3 contains 16 residues. CDR3 sequence (DNA): TGTGCCAGCAGCCCTATTTCTCCGGGACTTCAAGAGACCCAGTACTTC. It codes for CASSPISPGLQETQYF.

This sequence joins TRBV4-1 and TRBJ1-5; 8 positions agree with TRBD1. Per the germline V gene, CDR1 is MGHRA and CDR2 is YSYEKL. This CDR3 is 18 amino acids long. V trimming: 2 bases; J trimming: 0 bases; junction bases outside the gene matches: 9. CDR3 nucleotides: TGCGCCAGCAGCCAAACGACAGGGGACTCATATAGCAATCAGCCCCAGCATTTT. Its protein is CASSQTTGDSYSNQPQHF.

The chain joins TRBV12-3 or TRBV12-4 to TRBJ2-5; D may be TRBD1 (6 bases). The CDR3 is made up of 14 amino acids. V lost 2 bases and J lost 5, with 12 bases in between. The CDR3 nucleotides are TGTGCCAGCAGTTTAAGGGGGATCCGTGAGACCCAGTACTTC. Protein sequence: CASSLRGIRETQYF.

The chain recombines TRBV6-2 or TRBV6-3 with TRBJ2-7; D is undetermined. The end of the DNA fits TRBJ2-4 better, so the J call may be wrong. The CDR3 loop spans 13 amino acids. Germline V lookup: CDR1 MNHEY, CDR2 SVGEGT. The CDR3 spells CASSYSIKDIQYF. CDR3 DNA sequence: TGTGCCAGCAGTTACTCGATAAAGGACATTCAGTACTTC.

This chain connects TRBV3-1 to TRBJ2-1; the D gene is possibly TRBD2 (5 bases). Trimming removed 2 bases from V and 2 bases from J, with 13 bases in between. This CDR3 is built from 16 residues. The germline V gene has CDR1 LGHDT and CDR2 YNNKEL (reference sequence). The CDR3 sequence is CASSQRGKAAYNEQFF. The CDR3 region has the DNA TGTGCCAGCAGCCAAAGAGGGAAGGCCGCCTACAATGAGCAGTTCTTC.

The CDR3 spells CASRSDRGPYTEAFF. The CDR3 region has the DNA TGTGCCAGCAGGTCCGACAGGGGTCCGTACACTGAAGCTTTCTTT. The gene calls are TRBV12-3 or TRBV12-4 and TRBJ1-1; TRBD1 aligns across 8 bases. The CDR3 length is 15 residues. The V gene end was trimmed by 6 bases and the J gene end by 3 bases; junction bases not matched to a gene: 9.

A single count supports this clonotype. The chain uses TRBV5-1 and TRBJ2-2; possible D gene TRBD2, 5 bases. The length of the CDR3 is 13 residues. The germline gives CDR1 SGHRS, CDR2 YFSETQ. Trimming removed 1 base at V and 7 bases at J, with 8 bases between. The CDR3 reads CASSLMGSGELFF. CDR3 nucleotide sequence: TGCGCCAGCAGCTTGATGGGGAGCGGGGAGCTGTTTTTT.

This clonotype was counted once. The V call is TRBV7-2, the J call TRBJ2-4, with D possibly matching TRBD2 (6 bases). The DNA matches TRBJ2-7 better at its end, which makes the J call doubtful. CDR1 and CDR2 from the germline V gene are SGHTA and FQGNSA. CDR3 size: 18 residues. CDR3 nucleotides: TGTGCCAGCAGCTTAGCGCTAATGGGGGGACCGCGATCATACGAGCAGTACTTC. Translating gives CASSLALMGGPRSYEQYF.

The chain employs TRBV29-1 and TRBJ1-2; no definite D call. V was trimmed by 3 bases and J by 3 bases, leaving 8 bases between them. Germline CDR1 is SQVTM and CDR2 is ANQGSEA. The CDR3 spans 12 residues. This chain's CDR3 is CSVEVEHYGYTF. In DNA form, the CDR3 reads TGCAGCGTTGAGGTGGAGCACTATGGCTACACCTTC.

V is TRBV9 and J is TRBJ1-6, with 9 bases identical to TRBD1. There are 16 residues in the CDR3. In germline, CDR1 is SGDLS, CDR2 YYNGEE. The trim removed 4 bases at V and 7 bases at J, leaving 9 bases unmatched. CDR3 region: CASSSRPGTGNSPLHF. CDR3 DNA: TGTGCCAGCAGCTCGCGACCCGGGACAGGGAATTCACCCCTCCACTTT.

This clonotype appeared once. The V call is TRBV5-1, the J call TRBJ2-5; perhaps TRBD1 as D (7 bases). CDR1 and CDR2 (germline): SGHRS, YFSETQ. This CDR3 spans 15 amino acids. Trimming took 2 bases from V and 4 from J, leaving 15 bases between them. The CDR3 nucleotides are TGCGCCAGCAGCTTTATCAACAGGGGAGGAGAGACCCAGTACTTC. It is translated as CASSFINRGGETQYF.

V gene TRBV6-6 combines with J gene TRBJ2-3; 9 nucleotides agree with TRBD1. The J segment lost 11 bases and the V segment lost 5 bases, leaving 5 bases of the junction unmatched. Per germline, CDR1 MNHNY and CDR2 SVGAGI (reference sequence). There are 12 residues in the CDR3. This chain's CDR3 is CASSPRQGEQYF. CDR3 DNA: TGTGCCAGCAGTCCCAGACAGGGGGAGCAGTATTTT.

This clonotype appeared a single time. The junction departs from germline at one end; a sequencing error may be responsible. The gene calls are TRBV27 and TRBJ2-1, with 13 bases identical to TRBD2. This CDR3 spans 15 amino acids. In germline, CDR1 is MNHEY, CDR2 SMNVEV (reference sequence). The DNA for the CDR3 is TGTGCCGGCAGTGCCGGGACTAGCGGGGTGAATGAGCAGTTCTTC. It translates to CAGSAGTSGVNEQFF.

The rearrangement joins TRBV7-8 to TRBJ1-2; TRBD1 aligns across 7 bases. The CDR3 is 15 residues long. After removal of 2 bases from V and 2 bases from J, the junction contained 5 bases not matched to a gene. Germline lookup yields CDR1 SGHVS and CDR2 FQNEAQ. The CDR3 loop reads CASSLTTDRNYGYTF. The CDR3 coding sequence is TGTGCCAGCAGCTTAACCACGGACAGGAACTATGGCTACACCTTC. Supplemented by reference TRBV7-8 and TRBJ1-2, the full variable domain reads GAGVSQSPRYKVAKRGQDVALRCDPISGHVSLFWYQQALGQGPEFLTYFQNEAQLDKSGLPSDRFFAERPEGSVSTLKIQRTQQEDSAVYLCASSLTTDRNYGYTFGSGTRLTVV.

The CDR3: CASSLAGTAFRNYGYTF. The DNA for the CDR3 is TGTGCCAGCAGTCTTGCCGGGACCGCATTCCGGAACTATGGCTACACCTTC. The chain is built from TRBV6-6 and TRBJ1-2; a possible D gene is TRBD1 (5 bases). Germline V gene sequence: CDR1 MNHNY, CDR2 SVGAGI (reference sequence). The CDR3 totals 17 residues. Trimming removed 5 bases from V and 2 bases from J, with 21 bases in between.

The J gene is TRBJ2-7, the V gene TRBV9; unclear D gene. The CDR3 is made up of 14 amino acids. In germline, CDR1 is SGDLS, CDR2 YYNGEE. Trimming removed 0 bases at V and 2 bases at J, with 9 bases between. CDR3 in DNA: TGTGCCAGCAGCGTAGGGCATAGCACCTACGAGCAGTACTTC. Residues: CASSVGHSTYEQYF.

The chain uses TRBV6-5 and TRBJ1-2; D possibly corresponds to TRBD1 (6 bases). CDR3 size: 16 residues. V was shortened by 1 base and J by 5 bases, with 17 bases between the two germline ends. Germline V CDR1 and CDR2: MNHEY, SVGAGI. The CDR3 reads CASSYYGTRAAYGYTF. In DNA form, the CDR3 reads TGTGCCAGCAGTTACTACGGGACAAGGGCCGCTTATGGCTACACCTTC.

This chain joins TRBV10-3 and TRBJ1-1; a possible D gene is TRBD1 (6 bases). The CDR3 has 15 residues. Trimming pared 6 bases from V and 3 bases from J, leaving 17 bases between. Germline V gene sequence: CDR1 ENHRY, CDR2 SYGVKD. CDR3 in DNA: TGTGCCATCAGCGAAACTAGGGAGGGGGACACTGAAGCTTTCTTT. Protein product: CAISETREGDTEAFF.

This clonotype was counted only a few times. The chain has TRBV18 and TRBJ1-1, with D perhaps TRBD1 (5 bases). This CDR3 comprises 14 residues. The germline V gene has CDR1 KGHSH and CDR2 LQKENI. The V end was cut by 3 bases, the J end by 3 bases, with 11 bases between. The CDR3 nucleotides are TGTGCCAGCTCACCGTACTTAGGGGACACTGAAGCTTTCTTT. It translates to CASSPYLGDTEAFF.

V gene TRBV29-1 combines with J gene TRBJ2-1, with D unresolved. Trimming took 4 bases from V and 0 from J, leaving 7 bases between them. CDR3 length: 13 amino acids. Germline CDR1 and CDR2: SQVTM and ANQGSEA. For the CDR3, the DNA is TGCAGCGTTGGGAACTCCTCCTACAATGAGCAGTTCTTC. Translated, it gives CSVGNSSYNEQFF.

This clonotype was seen a handful of times. The chain couples TRBV20-1 to TRBJ2-1; D uncertain. In germline, CDR1 is DFQATT, CDR2 SNEGSKA (reference sequence). The CDR3 sequence is 12 residues long. The germline V and J ends were trimmed by 7 bases and 9 bases, with 16 bases remaining between them. This CDR3 is CSGETVVSEQFF. The CDR3, as DNA: TGCAGTGGCGAGACGGTCGTCAGTGAGCAGTTCTTC.

The J gene is TRBJ2-1, the V gene TRBV7-9; D uncertain. The V and J ends lost 5 bases and 8 bases respectively, with 16 bases between them. Germline V gene sequence: CDR1 SEHNR, CDR2 FQNEAQ (reference sequence). This CDR3 contains 14 residues. The CDR3 region is CASSPSRVRDEQFF. The DNA of the CDR3 is TGTGCCAGCAGCCCCAGTCGGGTAAGGGATGAGCAGTTCTTC.

The V and J genes are TRBV20-1 and TRBJ2-1; D gene uncertain. Between the trimmed V and J ends, which lost 4 bases and 3 bases, there was a span of 10 bases. The CDR3 sequence is 13 residues long. Germline CDR1 and CDR2: DFQATT and SNEGSKA (reference sequence). The CDR3 is CSANSDNYNEQFF. The DNA of the CDR3 is TGCAGTGCTAACAGCGATAACTACAATGAGCAGTTCTTC.